This note documents a single T cell receptor (beta chain) sequence. Its antigen is still unknown. Data came from immunoSEQ multiplex PCR; TCRdb stores just in-frame clones and leaves some out. The sample has about 7,200 clones; about 88% are singletons. This sample is drawn from a study of T cell clonotyping in hematopoietic cell transplantation. Trimming pared 3 bases from V and 4 bases from J, leaving 9 bases between. The germline gives CDR1 SEHNR, CDR2 FQNEAQ (reference sequence). The CDR3 extends over 13 amino acids. Study-level points and caveats: CD4 and CD8 repertoire contributions could not be separated without sorting. At the given depth, recipient repertoires were over 95% de novo clonotypes.

This chain links TRBV7-9 with TRBJ1-2; D may be TRBD1 (5 bases). This receptor was taken from a female patient aged 50-59 years who had an allogeneic stem cell transplant from an unrelated donor, so the T cells may come from the graft donor. Some clones in this sample may be carry-over from other donors' samples. The starting material was PBMCs, obtained 30 days after allogeneic stem cell transplant. DNA for the CDR3: TGTGCCAGCAGCTTCAGGGAGGGCTATGGCTACACCTTC. It is translated as CASSFREGYGYTF.